The 12 T cell receptor beta chains in this list originate from one sample, sequenced in a study of blood T cell repertoires in COVID-19. Profiled with immunoSEQ multiplex PCR; TCRdb holds only in-frame clones, not every one. The sample has fewer than 85,000 clones, roughly 82% seen once. Sequenced: peripheral blood. The origin of the receptors is a woman older than 75 with active or convalescent COVID-19.

This clone was counted at least ten times. V and J are TRBV18 and TRBJ2-1; D gene ambiguous. CDR3 size: 14 residues. Germline values: CDR1 KGHSH, CDR2 LQKENI. V shed 3 bases and J shed 3 bases, with 9 bases lying between them. This CDR3 is CASSPARSYNEQFF. The CDR3 DNA reads as TGTGCCAGCTCACCCGCCCGGAGCTACAATGAGCAGTTCTTC.

This clone was counted between two and nine times. V gene TRBV7-9 combines with J gene TRBJ2-1; weak D call: TRBD2 (6 bases). The CDR3 length is 12 residues. The V gene's germline CDR1 is SEHNR and CDR2 FQNEAQ (reference sequence). Trimming stripped 5 bases from V and 8 bases from J, with 10 bases between. In nucleotides, the CDR3 is TGTGCCAGCAGCCGGGACTTCGATGAGCAGTTCTTC. As protein: CASSRDFDEQFF.

V is TRBV25-1 and J is TRBJ2-1, with 7 bases lining up with TRBD2. The CDR3 has 13 amino acids. Trimming took 7 bases from V and 2 from J; bases not matched to a gene: 2. CDR1 and CDR2 from the germline V gene are MGHDK and SYGVNS. The DNA of the CDR3 is TGTGCCAGCATCAGCGGGACCTACAATGAGCAGTTCTTC. Amino acids: CASISGTYNEQFF.

CDR3 in amino acids: CASSSSSLGGITGELFF. The CDR3 DNA sequence: TGTGCCAGCAGTTCTTCCTCGCTAGGGGGCATCACCGGGGAGCTGTTTTTT. V is TRBV27 and J is TRBJ2-2; 7 bases are a match to TRBD1. J was trimmed by 4 bases and V by 4 bases; bases with no gene match: 12. Germline V lookup: CDR1 MNHEY, CDR2 SMNVEV (reference sequence). This CDR3 is 17 amino acids long.

The genes are TRBV29-1 and TRBJ2-7, with 7 bases matching TRBD2. V lost 4 bases to trimming and J lost 7 bases; unmatched junction nucleotides: 4. CDR1 is SQVTM, CDR2 ANQGSEA, per germline. The CDR3 is 11 amino acids. The CDR3 nucleotides read TGCAGCGTTGTAAACGGGGGGGAGCAGTACTTC. Residues: CSVVNGGEQYF.

The chain combines TRBV7-8 with TRBJ2-3; 8 bases are shared with TRBD2. The V gene end was trimmed by 4 bases and the J gene end by 3 bases; junction bases not matched to a gene: 12. CDR3 length: 17 amino acids. The germline CDR1 and CDR2 sequences are SGHVS and FQNEAQ. The CDR3 region is CASSYPLGGGGTDTQYF. CDR3 nucleotides: TGTGCCAGCAGCTACCCACTTGGTGGCGGGGGGACAGATACGCAGTATTTT.

The V and J genes are TRBV12-3 or TRBV12-4 and TRBJ1-1, with D uncertain. V lost 3 bases and J 0 bases, leaving 5 bases between the germline ends. CDR3 size: 13 residues. CDR3 DNA: TGTGCCAGCAGTTTCGGGATGAACACTGAAGCTTTCTTT. It is translated as CASSFGMNTEAFF.

The chain has TRBV5-1 and TRBJ2-1, with TRBD2 identical over 14 bases. The CDR3 contains 17 residues. Germline loops: CDR1 SGHRS, CDR2 YFSETQ. Losses at the gene ends were 0 bases for V and 7 bases for J; bases not matched to a gene: 6. CDR3 amino acids: CASSLGLAGGPGNEQFF. In DNA form, the CDR3 reads TGCGCCAGCAGCTTGGGACTAGCGGGGGGGCCGGGTAATGAGCAGTTCTTC.

The V call is TRBV7-8, the J call TRBJ2-5, with TRBD2 identical over 11 bases. The CDR3 runs to 17 residues. Germline CDR1 reads SGHVS; CDR2 reads FQNEAQ. V was pared by 7 bases and J by 0 bases, with 10 bases of the junction left unmatched. This CDR3 is CASTPRSGGAYQETQYF. CDR3 coding DNA: TGTGCCAGCACCCCGCGTAGCGGGGGGGCTTACCAAGAGACCCAGTACTTC.

V and J are TRBV4-3 and TRBJ1-2, with 7 bases matching TRBD1. The CDR3 is 14 amino acids. V lost 0 bases and J lost 8; bases outside the gene matches: 6. The germline gives CDR1 LGHNA, CDR2 YSLEER. The CDR3 sequence: CASSQEYRGAGYTF. CDR3 coding DNA: TGCGCCAGCAGCCAAGAATACAGGGGAGCGGGCTACACCTTC.

V usage is TRBV28 and J usage is TRBJ2-1; no reliable D call. This CDR3 is built from 15 residues. Germline V lookup: CDR1 MDHEN, CDR2 SYDVKM. Trimming took 5 bases from V and 2 from J, leaving 13 bases between them. This CDR3 reads CASSPPTGAYNEQFF. In DNA, the CDR3 is TGTGCCAGCAGTCCACCTACCGGAGCCTACAATGAGCAGTTCTTC.

The genes are TRBV15 and TRBJ1-5; no clear D. CDR3 size: 16 residues. CDR1 is LNHNV and CDR2 is YYDKDF in the germline V gene (reference sequence). Trimming cost V 0 bases and J 3 bases, with 12 bases left between them. CDR3: CATSREHPGNNQPQHF. For the CDR3, the DNA is TGTGCCACCAGCAGAGAGCATCCGGGGAACAATCAGCCCCAGCATTTT.